What follows is one T cell receptor beta chain and its context. Its antigen is currently unknown. Produced via immunoSEQ multiplex PCR; TCRdb's table is partial and in-frame only. The profile shows under 75,000 clones, around 83% of them singletons. The sample comes from a study of OX40 agonist ivuxolimab in advanced cancers. Across the study: Eligibility rules accepted prior anti-PD-1, anti-PD-L1 or anti-CTLA-4 therapy, and 30% to 40% had some. Study observations and caveats: Which antigen the expanded peripheral T cells recognized is unknown.

The CDR3 loop spans 16 amino acids. Per the germline V gene, CDR1 is SGHTA and CDR2 is FQGNSA. The V and J ends lost 3 bases and 8 bases respectively, with 17 bases between them. Enrollment shut out patients with autoimmune disease history or systemic immunosuppression. J is TRBJ1-6 and V is TRBV7-2; a weak D match, TRBD1 (5 bases). This receptor was identified in an adult with an advanced solid tumor such as melanoma, head and neck, liver or kidney cancer. Specimen: CD4+ or CD8+ T cells sorted from blood, collected in a trial of the OX40 agonist ivuxolimab. Here the CDR3 DNA reads TGTGCCAGCAGCTTGGGAGGGGCGCGGAGGGATTCACCCCTCCACTTT. Its protein product is CASSLGGARRDSPLHF.